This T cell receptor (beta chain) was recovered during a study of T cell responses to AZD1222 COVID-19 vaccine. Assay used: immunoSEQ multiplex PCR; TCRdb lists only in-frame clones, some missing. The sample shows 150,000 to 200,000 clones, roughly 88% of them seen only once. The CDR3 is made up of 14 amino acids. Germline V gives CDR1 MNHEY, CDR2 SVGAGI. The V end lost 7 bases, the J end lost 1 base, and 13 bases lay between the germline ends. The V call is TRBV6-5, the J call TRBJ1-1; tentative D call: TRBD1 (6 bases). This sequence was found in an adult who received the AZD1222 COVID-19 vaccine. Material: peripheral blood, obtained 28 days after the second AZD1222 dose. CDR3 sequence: CASKSGGQNTEAFF. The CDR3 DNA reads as TGTGCCAGCAAGTCGGGGGGACAGAACACTGAAGCTTTCTTT.